These T cell receptor beta chains were read from a single sample in a study of T cells in lung cancer brain metastases. Sequencing used immunoSEQ multiplex PCR; TCRdb keeps in-frame clones, though not all of them. The data contain more than 1,000 clones, around 84% of them seen just once; the ten biggest clones take up under 20%. The specimen sequenced was tumor tissue from a brain metastasis. Receptors were obtained from a woman aged 45-65 years with non-small cell lung cancer that had spread to the brain. Each CDR3 is given with its conserved first and last residue. A D gene is named only where the DNA matches it firmly. Clone size is given for some rows only: seen once, a few or many times, or a class if the clone is expanded.

J gene | V gene | D gene | clone size | CDR3 DNA | CDR3 protein
TRBJ2-7 | TRBV7-9 | - | - | TGTGCCAGCAGCTTAGGGGGAGGCAGGGGTTCGGAGCCGTACTTC | CASSLGGGRGSEPYF
TRBJ2-1 | TRBV6-1 | - | - | TGTGCCAGCAGTGGGCCGGGACTCAACTACAATGAGCAGTTCTTC | CASSGPGLNYNEQFF
TRBJ1-2 | TRBV6-6 | TRBD1 | - | TGTGCCAGCAGTTACCTACAGGGGGCTGCCTATGGCTACACCTTC | CASSYLQGAAYGYTF
TRBJ1-2 | TRBV9 | TRBD1 | - | TGTGCCAGCGGACAGGGGGCTGGCTATGGCTACACCTTC | CASGQGAGYGYTF
TRBJ2-1 | TRBV2 | TRBD2 | few | TGTGCCAGCGGGGGGTGGGGGGGAGTGAAGGGCCCCGTTGGAGAGCAGTTCTTC | CASGGWGGVKGPVGEQFF
TRBJ2-7 | TRBV7-7 | TRBD1 | - | TGTGCTAGCAGCCACCCTAGAGAGGGGACAGGGACCTACGAGCAGTACTTC | CASSHPREGTGTYEQYF
TRBJ2-5 | TRBV5-8 | - | - | TGTGCCAGCAGCTTGAAAGAGACCCAGTACTTC | CASSLKETQYF
TRBJ1-1 | TRBV27 | TRBD1 | - | TGTGCCAGCAGTTTATCTAAACAGGGGCGCACTGAAGCTTTCTTT | CASSLSKQGRTEAFF
TRBJ2-3 | TRBV7-9 | - | - | TGTGCCAGCAGCTTAGTAGGCGGGACGCAGTATTTT | CASSLVGGTQYF
TRBJ2-1 | TRBV5-1 | TRBD1 | once | TGCGCCAGCAGCAGTCTGGGACAGCATGTTAATGAGCAGTTCTTC | CASSSLGQHVNEQFF
TRBJ1-1 | TRBV15 | - | - | TGTACCACCAGCAGAGATGGACTAAGCCTCCCGAGGACTGAAGCTTTCTTT | CTTSRDGLSLPRTEAFF
TRBJ2-3 | TRBV6-1 | - | few | TGTGCCAGCAGTGGGTCAGGGATATTCACAGATACGCAGTATTTT | CASSGSGIFTDTQYF
TRBJ2-1 | TRBV19 | TRBD2 | - | TGTGCCAGTATGGGGGGGATTGAGCAGTTCTTC | CASMGGIEQFF
TRBJ1-5 | TRBV4-1 | - | - | TGCGCCAGCAGCCAAGATGGGAGGGGCTGGAGTCAGCCCCAGCATTTT | CASSQDGRGWSQPQHF
TRBJ2-3 | TRBV2 | TRBD2 | - | TGTGCCAGCGGGGGACTAGCGTCAGCAGATACGCAGTATTTT | CASGGLASADTQYF
TRBJ2-7 | TRBV19 | - | - | TGTGCCAGTAGCAAGAAGGGGGGGAGGTACGAGCAGTACTTC | CASSKKGGRYEQYF
TRBJ2-7 | TRBV10-3 | - | few | TGTGCCATCAGTGAGTGGAAAGTAGAGGGTTCCCTCTTCTACGAGCAGTACTTC | CAISEWKVEGSLFYEQYF
TRBJ1-1 | TRBV4-2 | TRBD1 | - | TGTGCCAGCAGCCAAGAATCGGACAGGGGTGTTGGGACTGAAGCTTTCTTT | CASSQESDRGVGTEAFF
TRBJ2-3 | TRBV30 | TRBD2 | once | TGTGCCTGGAGTGTTGGGGGGGTGGATACGCAGTATTTT | CAWSVGGVDTQYF
TRBJ2-3 | TRBV7-7 | - | - | TGTGCTAGCAGCCCGGGGCTAGCGAGCACAGATACGCAGTATTTT | CASSPGLASTDTQYF
TRBJ1-3 | TRBV4-1 | - | - | TGCGCCAAAAAGGCATGGGGCGCATCTGGAAACACCATATATTTT | CAKKAWGASGNTIYF
TRBJ2-1 | TRBV5-1 | TRBD2 | few | TGCGCCAGCAGCTTGGCCCGGCGGGGGGGCTACAATGAGCAGTTCTTC | CASSLARRGGYNEQFF
TRBJ2-2 | TRBV6-4 | TRBD1 | - | TGTGCCAGCAGTAACACAGGGGATGCCGGGGAGCTGTTTTTT | CASSNTGDAGELFF
TRBJ2-1 | TRBV7-2 | TRBD2 | few | TGTGCCAGCAGCTTAGCCGGGAGGGCCGGTTGGAATGAGCAGTTCTTC | CASSLAGRAGWNEQFF
TRBJ1-1 | TRBV7-9 | - | - | TGTGCCAGCAGCGTCCAGGGGATCGGCACTGAAGCTTTCTTT | CASSVQGIGTEAFF
TRBJ1-5 | TRBV7-2 | - | - | TGTGCCAGCAGCAACAAGGAATATAGCAATCAGCCCCAGCATTTT | CASSNKEYSNQPQHF
TRBJ2-7 | TRBV5-5 | - | once | TGTGCCAGCAGGTTAGGGACTGGCTCCTACGAGCAGTACTTC | CASRLGTGSYEQYF
TRBJ2-2 | TRBV7-6 | - | - | TGTGCCAGCAGCCGTCCCGAAGAAACCGGGGAGCTGTTTTTT | CASSRPEETGELFF
TRBJ1-5 | TRBV2 | - | - | TGTGCCAGCAGTGATGTGGGGGTTCCAAATCAGCCCCAGCATTTT | CASSDVGVPNQPQHF
TRBJ2-1 | TRBV5-5 | TRBD2 | - | TGTGCCAGCAGCTTGGGACTAGCGGGAGTATATGAGCAGTTCTTC | CASSLGLAGVYEQFF
TRBJ2-1 | TRBV4-1 | TRBD2 | - | TGCGCCAGCAGCCAACCCTACTACAGGGCGGGGGGCTACAATGAGCAGTTCTTC | CASSQPYYRAGGYNEQFF
TRBJ1-1 | TRBV16 | TRBD1 | - | TGTGCCAGCAGCCGTAGGGGGCATGCTTTCTTT | CASSRRGHAFF
TRBJ1-3 | TRBV2 | - | - | TGTGCCAGCAGGACCCTTGACGGGCCTGGAAACACCATATATTTT | CASRTLDGPGNTIYF
TRBJ2-1 | TRBV15 | - | - | TGTGCCACCAGCAGAGATCGGGGGGCAGAGGGGCAGTTCTTC | CATSRDRGAEGQFF
TRBJ1-2 | TRBV29-1 | - | - | TGCAGCGTTGTGGACACCTATGGCTACACCTTC | CSVVDTYGYTF
TRBJ1-2 | TRBV6-1 | - | once | TGTGCCAGCAGTGGAGACAGCTATGGCTACACCTTC | CASSGDSYGYTF
TRBJ2-1 | TRBV6-5 | - | once | TGTGCCAGCAGTACCTACAATGAGCAGTTCTTC | CASSTYNEQFF
TRBJ2-3 | TRBV6-5 | TRBD2 | - | TGTGCCAGCAGACTACTGACGGGGGGGGCAGATACGCAGTATTTT | CASRLLTGGADTQYF
TRBJ2-1 | TRBV2 | - | few | TGTGCCAGCAAGGCAGGTAGCAACAATGAGCAATTCTTC | CASKAGSNNEQFF
TRBJ1-4 | TRBV5-1 | - | - | TGCGCCAGCAGCTTGTTAAGGGGACCTAATGAAAAACTGTTTTTT | CASSLLRGPNEKLFF
TRBJ2-5 | TRBV19 | - | - | TGTGCCAGTAGTATTGGGGACCAAGGGAGCAGGTCAGAGACCCAGTACTTC | CASSIGDQGSRSETQYF
TRBJ2-5 | TRBV5-1 | - | - | TGCGCCAGCAGCTTAAACCCTACAGCAGTTCAAGAGACCCAGTACTTC | CASSLNPTAVQETQYF
TRBJ1-1 | TRBV6-6 | - | - | TGTGCCAGCACCCTTACCCGCCCATCTGAACGGGCTTTCTTT | CASTLTRPSERAFF
TRBJ1-1 | TRBV5-1 | - | once | TGCGCCAGCAGCTTGGGGGGCCTGAACACTGAAGCTTTCTTT | CASSLGGLNTEAFF
TRBJ1-5 | TRBV4-1 | - | - | TGCGCCAGCAGCCATTTAAGATCAAATCAGCCCCAGCATTTT | CASSHLRSNQPQHF
TRBJ2-7 | TRBV29-1 | - | - | TGCAGCGTGGGGGCGGGAGACGGGCAGTACTTC | CSVGAGDGQYF
TRBJ2-3 | TRBV4-1 | - | - | TGCGCCAGCAGCCCCCCAGGGACAGATACGCAGTATTTT | CASSPPGTDTQYF
TRBJ2-7 | TRBV10-3 | TRBD1 | - | TGTGCCATCAGTGAGCGGGACAGTTTCCTGGACGAGCAGTACTTC | CAISERDSFLDEQYF
TRBJ2-2 | TRBV5-1 | - | - | TGCGCCAGCACCCCCGGACAGACGAACACCGGGGAGCTGTTTTTT | CASTPGQTNTGELFF
TRBJ2-7 | TRBV5-1 | - | few | TGCGCCAGCAGCTTGGTCACGGGGGTCGGCTACGAGCAGTACTTC | CASSLVTGVGYEQYF
TRBJ2-3 | TRBV9 | - | once | TGTGCCAGCAGCGTAGGAGCTCTGGCGGGGGCCACAGATACGCAGTATTTT | CASSVGALAGATDTQYF